The entry below gives a single TCR beta chain sequence along with its context. The antigen is unknown. The data were taken from a study of T cells after yellow fever vaccination. At the level of the study: SMART-Seq v4 Ultra Low Input served to prepare low-cell-number fractions.

The study's findings and limits: Though weaker, the secondary response peaked faster, on day 5 versus 15. Researchers noted that a small share of clonotypes showed up in both CD4 and CD8 compartments.

Template-switching 5'RACE yielded the TCR cDNA; a universal primer site and UMIs were added in the process. TCRdb reprocessed the 5' RACE reads with MiXCR, giving one entry per CDR3 protein. The profile shows some 320,000 distinct CDR3 sequences, around 10% of them singletons. The germline CDR1 and CDR2 sequences are LGHDT and YNNKEL (reference sequence). Trimming pared 1 base from V and 2 bases from J, leaving 16 bases between. The CDR3 is 17 amino acids. J is TRBJ2-3 and V is TRBV3-1; TRBD2 might be the D (5 bases). This clonotype was sampled from a man younger than 35 who received the YFV17D yellow fever vaccine. The sample here was CD4+ T cells sorted from PBMCs, taken 45 days after the yellow fever booster vaccination. The chain's CDR3 is CASSQVTSHPPTDTQYF. The CDR3 nucleotides are TGTGCCAGCAGCCAAGTAACTAGTCATCCCCCCACAGATACGCAGTATTTT.